A selection of T cell receptor beta chains follows, all from one sample in a study of lymphopenia after photon versus proton radiotherapy. Clones were read by immunoSEQ multiplex PCR, and TCRdb kept only the in-frame ones, dropping some. The table lists tens of thousands of clones, approximately 87% of them singletons, with less than 14% in the top ten. The starting material was peripheral blood, obtained from a patient treated with proton-based radiotherapy. The origin of the receptors is a man of 80 years or more with esophageal cancer. The conserved cysteine and the conserved F or W are not part of the CDR3 here. A D gene is named only where the DNA matches it firmly. Clone size is shown for a subset of rows, as once, few, many or a class of expanded clone.

TRBV6-5	.	.	ASSVGREQY
TRBV7-9	.	TRBD2	ASSHPAGGPGYEQY
TRBV10-3	.	TRBD1	AISIPPGGIREKLF
TRBV5-5	.	.	ASSFQGGGYEQY
TRBV9	.	TRBD2	ASSARPSGLSYEQY
TRBV5-5	once	TRBD1	AGGQGNTGELF
TRBV5-1	.	.	ASSWGASNTEAF
TRBV29-1	.	.	SVVIRVGQPQH
TRBV11-2	.	TRBD1	ASSPDRGFYNEQF
TRBV7-2	once	.	ASSPRIVSNQPQH
TRBV5-6	.	.	ASSLWGRVSGANVLT
TRBV2	.	.	ASISGLSYEQY
TRBV11-3	once	TRBD1	ASSSRTGGGNEQF
TRBV10-3	few	TRBD2	AISGSRSGSSYNEQF
TRBV14	.	.	ASSQAMNQPQH
TRBV19	once	.	ASSSEGVQPQH
TRBV6-1	.	TRBD1	ASSGRGTGVEKLF
TRBV9	.	.	ASSVLQVPELGAF
TRBV4-1	.	.	ASSQAYPTQETQY
TRBV5-6	.	.	ASSLALGLRY
TRBV7-2	.	.	ASSPNPGHIYGYT
TRBV18	.	.	ASSPVELGEQY